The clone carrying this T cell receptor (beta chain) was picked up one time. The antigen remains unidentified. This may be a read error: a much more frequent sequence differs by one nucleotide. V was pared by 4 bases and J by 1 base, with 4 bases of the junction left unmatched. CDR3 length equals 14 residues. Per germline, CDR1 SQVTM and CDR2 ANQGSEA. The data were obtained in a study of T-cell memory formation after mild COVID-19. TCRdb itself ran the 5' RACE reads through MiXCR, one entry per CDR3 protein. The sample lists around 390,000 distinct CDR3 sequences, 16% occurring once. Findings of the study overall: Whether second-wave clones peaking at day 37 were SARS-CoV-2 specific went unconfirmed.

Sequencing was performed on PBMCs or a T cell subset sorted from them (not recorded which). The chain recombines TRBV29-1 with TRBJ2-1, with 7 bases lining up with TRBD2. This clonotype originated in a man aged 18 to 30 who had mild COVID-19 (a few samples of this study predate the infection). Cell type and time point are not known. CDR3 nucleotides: TGCAGCGTTGGCCGTAGCGGGTCCTACAATGAGCAGTTCTTC. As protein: CSVGRSGSYNEQFF.